Given below is one TCR beta chain in context. The CDR3 runs 13 residues. Trimming pared 5 bases from V and 7 bases from J, leaving 11 bases between. This sample was taken from a study of blood T cell repertoires in COVID-19. At the level of the study: From the United States, Italy and Spain came samples of acute and convalescent COVID-19. Nucleic acid was either cDNA or gDNA, and it came from T cells, B-cell-depleted T cells, or PBMCs.

Original data processing: Amplification from reference gene primers served as the basis for estimated nucleated cell counts. Clones were sequenced by immunoSEQ multiplex PCR, and TCRdb holds only the in-frame ones, with some missing. V, J and clone size derive from that table, while D and trimming were established from the DNA sequence. In the table there are approximately 230,000 clones, approximately 80% of which are singletons. The clonotype was recovered from a woman aged 40 to 49 with active or convalescent COVID-19. The chain employs TRBV12-3 or TRBV12-4 and TRBJ2-2, with unresolved D. Sequenced material: peripheral blood. CDR3 nucleotide sequence: TGTGCCAGCAGTCCCAGCGATGGCGGGGAGCTGTTTTTT. Encoded protein: CASSPSDGGELFF.